The clone carrying this T cell receptor beta chain was picked up a small number of times. As yet, its antigen is unknown. Each CDR3 protein is one row after TCRdb ran MiXCR on the 5' RACE reads. The sample lists about 520,000 distinct CDR3 sequences, about 20% occurring once. The data belong to a study of identical twins. Study-wide points: With abundant cord blood beta clonotypes, insertions were fewer; memory repertoires showed no such pattern.

These data were also filed under a second study, of T cells expressing NK-cell markers. Turning to that study: These clonotypes additionally ranked first within the CD3+CD56-NKG2C+ fraction of a few donors.

The receptor was isolated from a woman between 18 and 29 years old in good health. The sequencing sample was made of CD4+ T cells sorted from blood.

The CDR3 nucleotides read TGTGCCAGCAGACCTAGCGGGGTGGCTGAGACCCAGTACTTC. The encoded protein is CASRPSGVAETQYF. The chain employs TRBV6-1 and TRBJ2-5; TRBD2 matches at 9 bases. J was trimmed by 5 bases and V by 6 bases; bases with no gene match: 7. CDR3 length equals 14 residues. Germline values: CDR1 MNHNS, CDR2 SASEGT.